This TCR beta chain was documented in a study of blood T cells in healthy people across ages. General study results and limits: Among T cells, TCR beta diversity per million cells dropped roughly linearly as age rose.

Primers used in a second PCR of about 7 to 11 cycles were a sample-barcoded 5' primer and a J-beta primer mix. TCRdb passed the 5' RACE reads through MiXCR, listing each CDR3 protein once. The table lists approximately 810,000 distinct CDR3 sequences, around 36% of them singletons. At least 6 million PBMCs were isolated per sample. Each sample provided at least 5.5 micrograms of extracted total RNA. With respect to this clonotype: What it binds is not known.

The CDR3 is made up of 17 amino acids. Per the germline V gene, CDR1 is LNHNV and CDR2 is YYDKDF (reference sequence). V lost 0 bases, J lost 3 bases, and 12 bases lay in between. The receptor was derived from a man between 18 and 29 years old in good health. This chain connects TRBV15 to TRBJ1-6; no clear D gene. The sequencing input was blood. As DNA, the CDR3 is TGTGCCACCAGCAGAGAGGCGTTCCCAAACTATAATTCACCCCTCCACTTT. This encodes CATSREAFPNYNSPLHF.